Listed below are T cell receptor beta chains from one sample, sequenced in a study of blood T cell repertoires in COVID-19. Using immunoSEQ multiplex PCR, the repertoire was profiled, and TCRdb retains in-frame clones only, with some absent. The repertoire holds over 200,000 clones, with around 83% as singletons. The specimen sequenced was peripheral blood. The receptors here all came from a middle-aged man who had recovered from COVID-19. CDR3s include the opening cysteine and the closing phenylalanine or tryptophan.

j_call: TRBJ1-1; v_call: TRBV5-1; cdr3_aa: CASSFSIRSGGSAEAFF
j_call: TRBJ2-5; v_call: TRBV2; cdr3_aa: CASTLQETQYF
j_call: TRBJ2-7; v_call: TRBV5-6; cdr3_aa: CASSSRQGTYEQYF
j_call: TRBJ2-2; v_call: TRBV19; cdr3_aa: CASSISMNTGELFF
j_call: TRBJ1-3; v_call: TRBV9; cdr3_aa: CASSARDSDFSGNTIYF
j_call: TRBJ1-6; v_call: TRBV28; cdr3_aa: CASSLLTGNNSPLHF
j_call: TRBJ2-3; v_call: TRBV7-2; cdr3_aa: CASSLSSPDTQYF
j_call: TRBJ2-5; v_call: TRBV5-8; cdr3_aa: CASSLYSAGGETQYF
j_call: TRBJ2-1; v_call: TRBV9; cdr3_aa: CASSATSGGVDEQFF
j_call: TRBJ1-2; v_call: TRBV19; cdr3_aa: CASRQGARYYGYTF
j_call: TRBJ2-5; v_call: TRBV6-2/TRBV6-3; cdr3_aa: CASSYSRSKTQYF
j_call: TRBJ2-5; v_call: TRBV5-1; cdr3_aa: CASSPGQRLETQYF
j_call: TRBJ1-2; v_call: TRBV18; cdr3_aa: CASSPSQGIHGYTF
j_call: TRBJ1-1; v_call: TRBV7-2; cdr3_aa: CASSLAPVASEAFF
j_call: TRBJ2-1; v_call: TRBV14; cdr3_aa: CASSPPPSGPYNEQFF
j_call: TRBJ1-5; v_call: TRBV6-1; cdr3_aa: CASSRQGGNQPQHF
j_call: TRBJ2-1; v_call: TRBV5-1; cdr3_aa: CASSLGSGSVNEQFF
j_call: TRBJ2-3; v_call: TRBV27; cdr3_aa: CASSRPGQGTDTQYF
j_call: TRBJ2-1; v_call: TRBV9; cdr3_aa: CASSSAGASYNEQFF
j_call: TRBJ2-7; v_call: TRBV5-8; cdr3_aa: CASSEADEQYF
j_call: TRBJ2-7; v_call: TRBV28; cdr3_aa: CASSASGNYEQYF
j_call: TRBJ1-2; v_call: TRBV5-1; cdr3_aa: CASGVQRNYGYTF
j_call: TRBJ1-1; v_call: TRBV12-3/TRBV12-4; cdr3_aa: CASTKQLNTEAFF
j_call: TRBJ2-3; v_call: TRBV12-3/TRBV12-4; cdr3_aa: CAGRSSATDTQYF
j_call: TRBJ2-6; v_call: TRBV12-3/TRBV12-4; cdr3_aa: CALAGSGANVLTF
j_call: TRBJ1-2; v_call: TRBV11-2; cdr3_aa: CASSLEGDGYTF
j_call: TRBJ1-1; v_call: TRBV5-1; cdr3_aa: CASSSWTGMEAFF
j_call: TRBJ2-5; v_call: TRBV30; cdr3_aa: CAWSRASGGQETQYF
j_call: TRBJ2-7; v_call: TRBV29-1; cdr3_aa: CSAAPSTGAEVEQYF
j_call: TRBJ1-2; v_call: TRBV5-1; cdr3_aa: CASRQTTGVGNYGYTF
j_call: TRBJ2-1; v_call: TRBV7-2; cdr3_aa: CASSSQPSGGADEQFF
j_call: TRBJ2-7; v_call: TRBV6-2/TRBV6-3; cdr3_aa: CASSPSGRSYEQYF
j_call: TRBJ2-5; v_call: TRBV7-6; cdr3_aa: CASSLRGYQETQYF